The entry below gives a single TCR beta chain sequence along with its context. Its antigen remains unknown. One junction end does not reproduce the germline sequence, and a read error may be involved. The sample belongs to a study of identical twins. Study observations and caveats: An excess of low generation probability was shown by twin-shared out-of-frame alpha sequences. Abundant beta clonotypes from cord blood bore fewer insertions; memory repertoires lacked this pattern.

Template switching, a step in the protocol, added a universal primer site, and cDNA carried unique molecular identifiers. From the 5' RACE reads, TCRdb called clonotypes with MiXCR, one entry per CDR3 protein. The sample lists around 370,000 distinct CDR3 sequences, approximately 10% occurring once. Sample: naive T cells sorted from blood. This clonotype originated in a woman between 50 and 59 years old in good health.

Written as DNA, the CDR3 is TGTGCCAGAAGCTTAGTGGCTCATGCCCTGGACTACAATGAGCAGTTCTTC. Its protein product is CARSLVAHALDYNEQFF. The V call is TRBV11-2, the J call TRBJ2-1; D gene uncertain. The CDR3 loop spans 17 amino acids. CDR1 SGHAT and CDR2 FQNNGV come from the germline V gene.